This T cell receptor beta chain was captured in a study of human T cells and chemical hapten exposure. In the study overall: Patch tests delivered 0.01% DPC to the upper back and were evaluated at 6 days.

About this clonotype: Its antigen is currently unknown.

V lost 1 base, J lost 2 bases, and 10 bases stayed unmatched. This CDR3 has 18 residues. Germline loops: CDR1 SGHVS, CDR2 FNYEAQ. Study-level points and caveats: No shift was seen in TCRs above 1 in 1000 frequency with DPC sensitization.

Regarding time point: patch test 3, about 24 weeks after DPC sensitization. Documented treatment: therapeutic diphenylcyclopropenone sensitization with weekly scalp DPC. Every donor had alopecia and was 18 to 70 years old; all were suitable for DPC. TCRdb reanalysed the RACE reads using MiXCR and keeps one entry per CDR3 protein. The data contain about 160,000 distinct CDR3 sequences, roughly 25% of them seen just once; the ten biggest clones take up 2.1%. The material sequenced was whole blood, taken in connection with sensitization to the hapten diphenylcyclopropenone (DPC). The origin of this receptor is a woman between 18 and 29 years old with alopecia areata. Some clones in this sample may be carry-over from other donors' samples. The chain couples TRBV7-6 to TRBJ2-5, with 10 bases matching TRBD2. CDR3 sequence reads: CASSLGLLAGFSQETQYF. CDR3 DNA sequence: TGTGCCAGCAGCTTAGGACTACTAGCGGGATTTTCACAAGAGACCCAGTACTTC.